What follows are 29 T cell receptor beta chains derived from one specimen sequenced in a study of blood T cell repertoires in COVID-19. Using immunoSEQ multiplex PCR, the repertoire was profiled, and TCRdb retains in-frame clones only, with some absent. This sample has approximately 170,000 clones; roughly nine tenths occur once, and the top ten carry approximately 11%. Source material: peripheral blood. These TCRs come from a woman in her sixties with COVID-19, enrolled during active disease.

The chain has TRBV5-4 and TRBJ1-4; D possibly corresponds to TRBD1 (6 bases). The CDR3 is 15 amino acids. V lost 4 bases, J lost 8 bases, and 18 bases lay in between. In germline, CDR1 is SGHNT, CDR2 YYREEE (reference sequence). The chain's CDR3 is CASSITGSRREKLFF. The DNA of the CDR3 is TGTGCCAGCAGCATAACAGGGTCTAGGAGAGAAAAACTGTTTTTT. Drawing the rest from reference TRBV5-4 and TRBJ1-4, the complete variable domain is ETGVTQSPTHLIKTRGQQVTLRCSSQSGHNTVSWYQQALGQGPQFIFQYYREEENGRGNFPPRFSGLQFPNYSSELNVNALELDDSALYLCASSITGSRREKLFFGSGTQLSVL.

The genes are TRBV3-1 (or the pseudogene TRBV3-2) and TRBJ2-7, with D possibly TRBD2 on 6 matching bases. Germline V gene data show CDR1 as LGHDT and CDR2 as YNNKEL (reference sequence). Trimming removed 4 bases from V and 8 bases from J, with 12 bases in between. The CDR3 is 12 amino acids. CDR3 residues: CASSRSSGQQYF. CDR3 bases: TGTGCCAGCAGCCGCAGCAGCGGGCAGCAGTACTTC.

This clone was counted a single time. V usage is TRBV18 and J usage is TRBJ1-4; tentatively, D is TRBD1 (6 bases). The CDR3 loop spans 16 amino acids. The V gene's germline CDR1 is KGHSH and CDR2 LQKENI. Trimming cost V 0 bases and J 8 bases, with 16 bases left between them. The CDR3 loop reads CASSPPGLGGQEKLFF. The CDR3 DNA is TGTGCCAGCTCACCACCGGGTCTCGGGGGGCAGGAAAAACTGTTTTTT.

The CDR3 reads CASSPNGYEQYF. The CDR3 bases are TGTGCCAGCTCACCAAACGGCTACGAGCAGTACTTC. The genes are TRBV18 and TRBJ2-7; D uncertain. V was shortened by 2 bases and J by 3 bases, with 5 bases between the two germline ends. Germline V gives CDR1 KGHSH, CDR2 LQKENI. The CDR3 totals 12 residues. The full variable domain, in which reference TRBV18 and TRBJ2-7 provide the parts outside the CDR3, is NAGVMQNPRHLVRRRGQEARLRCSPMKGHSHVYWYRQLPEEGLKFMVYLQKENIIDESGMPKERFSAEFPKEGPSILRIQQVVRGDSAAYFCASSPNGYEQYFGPGTRLTVT.

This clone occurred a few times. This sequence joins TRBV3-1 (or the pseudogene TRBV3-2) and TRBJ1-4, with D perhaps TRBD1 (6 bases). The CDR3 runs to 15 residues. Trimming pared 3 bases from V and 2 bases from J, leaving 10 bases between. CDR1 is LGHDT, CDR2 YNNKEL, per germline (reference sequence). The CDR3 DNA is TGTGCCAGCAGCCATGCGGGGGGCACTAATGAAAAACTGTTTTTT. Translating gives CASSHAGGTNEKLFF.

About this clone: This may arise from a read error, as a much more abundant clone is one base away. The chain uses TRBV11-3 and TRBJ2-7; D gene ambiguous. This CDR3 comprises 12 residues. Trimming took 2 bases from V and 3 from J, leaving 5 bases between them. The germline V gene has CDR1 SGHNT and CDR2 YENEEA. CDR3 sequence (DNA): TGTGCCAGCAGCTTATCGGGCTACGAGCAGTACTTC. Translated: CASSLSGYEQYF. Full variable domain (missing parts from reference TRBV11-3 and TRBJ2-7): EAGVVQSPRYKIIEKKQPVAFWCNPISGHNTLYWYLQNLGQGPELLIRYENEEAVDDSQLPKDRFSAERLKGVDSTLKIQPAELGDSAVYLCASSLSGYEQYFGPGTRLTVT.

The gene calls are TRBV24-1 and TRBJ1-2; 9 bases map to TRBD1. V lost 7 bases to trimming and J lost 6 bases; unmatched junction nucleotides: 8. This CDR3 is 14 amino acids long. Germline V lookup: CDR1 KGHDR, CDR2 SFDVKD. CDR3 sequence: CATRTGTGKDGYTF. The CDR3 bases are TGTGCCACCAGGACCGGGACAGGGAAGGATGGCTACACCTTC.

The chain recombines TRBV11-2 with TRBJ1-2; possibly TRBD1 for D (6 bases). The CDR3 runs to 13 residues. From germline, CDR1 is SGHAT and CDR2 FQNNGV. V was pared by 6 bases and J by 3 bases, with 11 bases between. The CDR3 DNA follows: TGTGCCAGCAGTCCAGACAGGTACTATGGCTACACCTTC. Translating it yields CASSPDRYYGYTF.

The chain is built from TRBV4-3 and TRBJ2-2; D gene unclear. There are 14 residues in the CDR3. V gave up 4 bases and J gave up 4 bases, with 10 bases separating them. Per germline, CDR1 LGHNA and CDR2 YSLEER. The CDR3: CASSPQTITGELFF. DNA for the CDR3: TGCGCCAGCAGCCCGCAGACAATCACCGGGGAGCTGTTTTTT.

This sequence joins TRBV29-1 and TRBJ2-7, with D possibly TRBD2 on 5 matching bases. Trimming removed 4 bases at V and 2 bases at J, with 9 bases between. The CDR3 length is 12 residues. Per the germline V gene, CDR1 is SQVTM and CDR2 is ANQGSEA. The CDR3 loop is CSVAEGPYEQYF. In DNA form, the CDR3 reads TGCAGCGTTGCCGAGGGCCCCTACGAGCAGTACTTC.

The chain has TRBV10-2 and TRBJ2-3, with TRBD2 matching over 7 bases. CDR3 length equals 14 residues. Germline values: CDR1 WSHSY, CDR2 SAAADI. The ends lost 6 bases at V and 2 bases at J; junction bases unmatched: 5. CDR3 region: CASSREGYTDTQYF. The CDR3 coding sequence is TGCGCCAGCAGCAGGGAGGGATACACAGATACGCAGTATTTT.

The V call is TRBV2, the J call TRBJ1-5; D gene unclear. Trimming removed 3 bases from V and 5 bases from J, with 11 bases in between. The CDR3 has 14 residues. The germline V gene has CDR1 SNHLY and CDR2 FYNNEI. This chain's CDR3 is CASSDDGEHQPQHF. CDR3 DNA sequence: TGTGCCAGCAGTGACGACGGAGAGCATCAGCCCCAGCATTTT.

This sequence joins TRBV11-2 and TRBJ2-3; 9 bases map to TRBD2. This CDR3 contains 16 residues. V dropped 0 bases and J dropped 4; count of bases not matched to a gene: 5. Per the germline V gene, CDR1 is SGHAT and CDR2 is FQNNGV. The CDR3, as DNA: TGTGCCAGCAGCTTAGATAGGGCTAGCGGGGCAGATACGCAGTATTTT. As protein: CASSLDRASGADTQYF.

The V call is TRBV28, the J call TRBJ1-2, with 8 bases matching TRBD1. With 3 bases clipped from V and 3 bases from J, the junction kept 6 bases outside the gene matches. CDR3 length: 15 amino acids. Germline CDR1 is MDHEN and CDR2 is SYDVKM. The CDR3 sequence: CASSLPAGGYYGYTF. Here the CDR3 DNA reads TGTGCCAGCAGTTTGCCGGCAGGGGGCTACTATGGCTACACCTTC.

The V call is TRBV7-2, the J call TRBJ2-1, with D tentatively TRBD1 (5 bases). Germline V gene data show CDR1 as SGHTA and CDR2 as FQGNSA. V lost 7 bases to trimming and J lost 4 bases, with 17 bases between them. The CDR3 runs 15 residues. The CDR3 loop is CASIPEAGMYNEQFF. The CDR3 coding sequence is TGTGCCAGCATCCCAGAGGCAGGGATGTACAATGAGCAGTTCTTC.

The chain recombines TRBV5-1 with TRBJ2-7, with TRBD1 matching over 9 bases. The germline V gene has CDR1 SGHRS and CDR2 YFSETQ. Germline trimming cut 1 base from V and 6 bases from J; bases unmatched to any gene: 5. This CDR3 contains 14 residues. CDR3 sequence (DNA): TGCGCCAGCAGCTTGACAGGGGGCATTAGCGAGCAGTACTTC. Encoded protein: CASSLTGGISEQYF.

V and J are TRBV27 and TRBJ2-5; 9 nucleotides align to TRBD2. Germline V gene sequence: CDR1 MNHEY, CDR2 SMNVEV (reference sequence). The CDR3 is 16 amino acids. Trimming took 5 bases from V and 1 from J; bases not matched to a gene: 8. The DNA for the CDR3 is TGTGCCAGCAGTCCGCCAGCGGGAGGTCGCCAAGAGACCCAGTACTTC. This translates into CASSPPAGGRQETQYF.

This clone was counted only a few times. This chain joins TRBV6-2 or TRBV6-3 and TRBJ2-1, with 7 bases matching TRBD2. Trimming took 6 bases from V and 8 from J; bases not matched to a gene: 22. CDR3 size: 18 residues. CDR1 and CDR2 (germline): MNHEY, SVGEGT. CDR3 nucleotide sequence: TGTGCCAGCAGCCTGGGACTATCTGTTACACCCCGCCGGGATGAGCAGTTCTTC. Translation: CASSLGLSVTPRRDEQFF.

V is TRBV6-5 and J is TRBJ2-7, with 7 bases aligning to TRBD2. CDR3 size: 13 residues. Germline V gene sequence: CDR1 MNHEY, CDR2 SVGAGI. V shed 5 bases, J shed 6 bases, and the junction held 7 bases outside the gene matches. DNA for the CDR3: TGTGCCAGCAGTCGGGGACTACCTTCCGAGCAGTACTTC. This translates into CASSRGLPSEQYF.

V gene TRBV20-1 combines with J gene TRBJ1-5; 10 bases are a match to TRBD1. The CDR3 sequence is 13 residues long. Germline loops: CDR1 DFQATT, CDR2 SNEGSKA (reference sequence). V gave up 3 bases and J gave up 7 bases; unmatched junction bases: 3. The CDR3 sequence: CSASGDRGQPQHF. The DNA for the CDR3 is TGCAGTGCTAGTGGGGACAGGGGCCAGCCCCAGCATTTT.

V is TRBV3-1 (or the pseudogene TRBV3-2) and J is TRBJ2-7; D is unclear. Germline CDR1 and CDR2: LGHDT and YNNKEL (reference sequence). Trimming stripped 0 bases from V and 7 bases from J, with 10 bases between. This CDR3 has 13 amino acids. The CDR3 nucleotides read TGTGCCAGCAGCCAAGACTCCCTACGGGAGCAGTACTTC. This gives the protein CASSQDSLREQYF.

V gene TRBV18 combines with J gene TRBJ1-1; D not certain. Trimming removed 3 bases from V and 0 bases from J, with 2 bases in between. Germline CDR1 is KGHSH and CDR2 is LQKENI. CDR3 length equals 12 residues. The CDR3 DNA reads TGTGCCAGCTCACCTATGAACACTGAAGCTTTCTTT. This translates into CASSPMNTEAFF. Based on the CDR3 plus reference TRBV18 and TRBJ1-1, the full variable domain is NAGVMQNPRHLVRRRGQEARLRCSPMKGHSHVYWYRQLPEEGLKFMVYLQKENIIDESGMPKERFSAEFPKEGPSILRIQQVVRGDSAAYFCASSPMNTEAFFGQGTRLTVV.

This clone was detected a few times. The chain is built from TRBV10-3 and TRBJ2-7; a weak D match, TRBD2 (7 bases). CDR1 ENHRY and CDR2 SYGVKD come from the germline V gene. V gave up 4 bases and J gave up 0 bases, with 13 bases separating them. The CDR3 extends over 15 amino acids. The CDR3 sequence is CAISAQGTISYEQYF. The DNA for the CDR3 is TGTGCCATCAGTGCTCAGGGGACTATCTCCTACGAGCAGTACTTC.

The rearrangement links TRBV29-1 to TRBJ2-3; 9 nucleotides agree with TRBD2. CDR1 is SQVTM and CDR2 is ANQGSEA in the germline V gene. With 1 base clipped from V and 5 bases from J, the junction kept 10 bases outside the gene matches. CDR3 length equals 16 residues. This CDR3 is CSVEGFGGRAVDTQYF. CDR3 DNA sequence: TGCAGCGTTGAAGGCTTTGGCGGGAGGGCCGTAGATACGCAGTATTTT.

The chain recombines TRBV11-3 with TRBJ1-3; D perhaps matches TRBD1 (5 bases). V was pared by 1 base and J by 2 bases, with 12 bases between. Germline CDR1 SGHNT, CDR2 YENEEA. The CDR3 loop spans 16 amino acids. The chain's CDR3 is CASSLGRGAPGNTIYF. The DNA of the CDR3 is TGTGCCAGCAGCTTAGGACGCGGGGCTCCTGGAAACACCATATATTTT.

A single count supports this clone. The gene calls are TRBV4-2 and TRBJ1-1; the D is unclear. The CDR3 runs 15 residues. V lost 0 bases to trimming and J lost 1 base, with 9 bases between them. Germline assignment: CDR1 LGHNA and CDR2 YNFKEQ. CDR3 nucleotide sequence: TGTGCCAGCAGCCAAGATATCAGTGGGAACACTGAAGCTTTCTTT. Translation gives CASSQDISGNTEAFF.

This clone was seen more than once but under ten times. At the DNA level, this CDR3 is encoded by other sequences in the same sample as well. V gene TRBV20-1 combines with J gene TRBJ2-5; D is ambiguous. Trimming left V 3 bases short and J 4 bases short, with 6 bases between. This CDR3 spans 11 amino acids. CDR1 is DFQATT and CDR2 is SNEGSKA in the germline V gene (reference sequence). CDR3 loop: CSARPGETQYF. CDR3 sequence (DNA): TGCAGTGCTAGGCCGGGAGAGACCCAGTACTTC.

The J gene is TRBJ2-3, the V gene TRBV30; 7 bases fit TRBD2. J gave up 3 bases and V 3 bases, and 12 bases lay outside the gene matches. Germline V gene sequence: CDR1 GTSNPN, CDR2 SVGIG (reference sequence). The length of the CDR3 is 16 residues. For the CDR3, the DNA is TGTGCCTGGAGCTATGGGACTCTGGGGGGGACAGATACGCAGTATTTT. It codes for CAWSYGTLGGTDTQYF.

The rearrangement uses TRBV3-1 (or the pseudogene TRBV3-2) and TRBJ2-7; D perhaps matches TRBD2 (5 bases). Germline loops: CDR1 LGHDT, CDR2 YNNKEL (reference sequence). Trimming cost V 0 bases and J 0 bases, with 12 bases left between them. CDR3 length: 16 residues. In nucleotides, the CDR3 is TGTGCCAGCAGCCAAGACGACTACCTACCCTCCTACGAGCAGTACTTC. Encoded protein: CASSQDDYLPSYEQYF.